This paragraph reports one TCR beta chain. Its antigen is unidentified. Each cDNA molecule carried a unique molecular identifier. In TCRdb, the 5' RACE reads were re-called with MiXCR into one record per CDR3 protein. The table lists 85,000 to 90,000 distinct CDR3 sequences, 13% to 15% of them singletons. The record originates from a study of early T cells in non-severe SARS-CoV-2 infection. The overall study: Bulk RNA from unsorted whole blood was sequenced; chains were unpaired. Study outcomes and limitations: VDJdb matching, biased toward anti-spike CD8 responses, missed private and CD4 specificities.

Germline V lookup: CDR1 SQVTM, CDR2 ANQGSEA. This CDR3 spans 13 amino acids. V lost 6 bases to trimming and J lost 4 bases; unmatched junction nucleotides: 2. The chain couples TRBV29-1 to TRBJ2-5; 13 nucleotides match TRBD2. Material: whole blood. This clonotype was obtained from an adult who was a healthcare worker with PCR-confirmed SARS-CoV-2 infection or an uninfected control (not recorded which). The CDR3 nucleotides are TGCAGCGTCGGACTAGCGGGAGTAGAGACCCAGTACTTC. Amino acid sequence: CSVGLAGVETQYF.